These T cell receptor beta chains were read from a single sample in a study of cytomegalovirus exposure and HLA in healthy donors. This table comes from immunoSEQ multiplex PCR, and its TCRdb copy is limited to in-frame clones, with some not included. Of 110,000 or so clones in the sample, 88% were seen once. The sequenced material came from PBMCs. The receptors derive from a woman between 18 and 29 years old in good health and CMV-seronegative. The CDR3 runs from the conserved cysteine through the conserved F or W. A D gene is named only where the DNA matches it firmly. Only part of the rows carry a size: once, few, many, or a class if the clone is expanded.

CDR3aa,CDR3nt,d_gene,v_gene,abundance,len,j_gene
CASRAGVTYEQYF,TGTGCCAGCAGGGCGGGAGTGACCTACGAGCAGTACTTC,TRBD2,TRBV6-5,-,13,TRBJ2-7
CASSAQIHRGYEQYF,TGCGCCAGCAGCGCCCAAATTCACAGGGGATACGAGCAGTACTTC,TRBD1,TRBV4-1,-,15,TRBJ2-7
CASSPSGSRRAQYF,TGTGCCAGCAGCCCCAGTGGGTCCCGGCGGGCCCAGTACTTC,-,TRBV14,-,14,TRBJ2-5
CASSIQGTDSYEQYF,TGTGCCAGTAGTATTCAGGGCACCGACTCCTACGAGCAGTACTTC,-,TRBV19,-,15,TRBJ2-7
CASSVGGGAVTDTQYF,TGTGCCAGCAGCGTAGGTGGCGGGGCCGTCACAGATACGCAGTATTTT,-,TRBV9,-,16,TRBJ2-3
CASSSLGLAQFF,TGTGCCAGCAGCTCCCTGGGGCTCGCGCAGTTCTTC,-,TRBV7-2,once,12,TRBJ2-1
CASSTGPLHF,TGTGCCAGCAGCACGGGACCCCTCCACTTT,-,TRBV7-9,-,10,TRBJ1-6
CASSHDRGVVNEQFF,TGTGCCAGCAGCCACGACAGGGGTGTGGTCAATGAGCAGTTCTTC,TRBD1,TRBV6-5,once,15,TRBJ2-1
CASSSGTGGRLPYEQYF,TGCGCCAGCAGCTCCGGGACAGGGGGCCGTCTTCCCTACGAGCAGTACTTC,TRBD1,TRBV5-1,-,17,TRBJ2-7
CSTPQTGELFF,TGCAGCACCCCCCAGACCGGGGAGCTGTTTTTT,-,TRBV20-1,once,11,TRBJ2-2
CASSYSRGAENIQYF,TGTGCCAGCAGTTACTCGCGGGGGGCAGAAAACATTCAGTACTTC,TRBD2,TRBV6-5,-,15,TRBJ2-4
CASSLGGSYGYTF,TGTGCCAGCAGCTTGGGGGGGAGCTATGGCTACACCTTC,-,TRBV7-3,-,13,TRBJ1-2
CAIRPQDNQPQHF,TGTGCCATCAGGCCACAGGATAATCAGCCCCAGCATTTT,-,TRBV10-3,-,13,TRBJ1-5
CASNYGRVFLETEAFF,TGTGCCAGTAATTATGGCAGGGTGTTCCTAGAAACTGAAGCTTTCTTT,-,TRBV19,-,16,TRBJ1-1
CASSFGGSWAEQYF,TGTGCCAGCAGTTTTGGAGGGAGCTGGGCCGAGCAGTACTTC,-,TRBV27,few,14,TRBJ2-7
CASSLTSGGVPNTGELFF,TGTGCCAGCAGCTTAACTAGCGGGGGGGTTCCGAACACCGGGGAGCTGTTTTTT,TRBD2,TRBV11-2,-,18,TRBJ2-2
CASSPGQITDTQYF,TGTGCCAGCAGCCCGGGACAGATCACAGATACGCAGTATTTT,TRBD1,TRBV28,-,14,TRBJ2-3
CASSDFGTGGATYEQYF,TGTGCCAGCAGTGATTTCGGGACAGGGGGGGCCACCTACGAGCAGTACTTC,TRBD1,TRBV6-1,-,17,TRBJ2-7
CASSLFDEQFF,TGCGCCAGCAGTCTCTTCGATGAGCAGTTCTTC,-,TRBV5-1,once,11,TRBJ2-1
CASSVRGTYSETQYF,TGTGCCAGCAGCGTCCGGGGGACCTACTCGGAGACCCAGTACTTC,-,TRBV9,-,15,TRBJ2-5
CASSLGARYQPQHF,TGTGCCAGCAGCTTAGGGGCTCGTTATCAGCCCCAGCATTTT,-,TRBV13,few,14,TRBJ1-5
CATSRDLGGGTEAFF,TGTGCCACCAGCAGAGATCTGGGGGGAGGCACTGAAGCTTTCTTT,-,TRBV15,-,15,TRBJ1-1
CASTGTGRDGYTF,TGTGCCAGCACCGGGACAGGGAGGGATGGCTACACCTTC,TRBD1,TRBV5-4,once,13,TRBJ1-2
CASSPSPGQGTFRNIQYF,TGTGCCAGCAGCCCCTCCCCGGGACAGGGCACCTTTCGAAACATTCAGTACTTC,TRBD1,TRBV28,-,18,TRBJ2-4
CASSPLQLGGVETQYF,TGTGCCAGCAGCCCACTCCAGCTGGGAGGGGTAGAGACCCAGTACTTC,TRBD2,TRBV5-4,-,16,TRBJ2-5
CASSFDSQETQYF,TGTGCCAGCAGCTTCGACAGCCAAGAGACCCAGTACTTC,-,TRBV7-7,-,13,TRBJ2-5
CASTLAGGPGNIQYF,TGTGCCAGCACCTTGGCGGGAGGGCCGGGAAACATTCAGTACTTC,TRBD2,TRBV28,-,15,TRBJ2-4
CASSVYEDNSPLHF,TGTGCCAGCAGCGTATATGAGGATAACTCACCCCTCCACTTT,-,TRBV9,-,14,TRBJ1-6
CASSLGTHGGGSYNSPLHF,TGCGCCAGCAGCTTGGGTACTCACGGCGGTGGCTCCTATAATTCACCCCTCCACTTT,-,TRBV5-1,-,19,TRBJ1-6
CATSRDRNGGQGYNEQFF,TGTGCCACCAGCAGAGACCGAAATGGGGGACAGGGGTACAATGAGCAGTTCTTC,TRBD1,TRBV15,-,18,TRBJ2-1
CASSDSRGSDTQYF,TGTGCCAGCAGTGACTCACGGGGGTCAGATACGCAGTATTTT,-,TRBV6-4,once,14,TRBJ2-3
CASSPWQGALEQYF,TGTGCCAGCAGCCCGTGGCAGGGGGCTCTCGAGCAGTACTTC,TRBD1,TRBV6-5,-,14,TRBJ2-7
CASSFENLMNTEAFF,TGTGCCAGCAGCTTTGAGAATCTCATGAACACTGAAGCTTTCTTT,-,TRBV5-7,-,15,TRBJ1-1